These 9 T cell receptor beta chains came from one sample sequenced in a study of OX40 agonist ivuxolimab in advanced cancers. Data came from immunoSEQ multiplex PCR; TCRdb stores just in-frame clones and leaves some out. The data hold roughly 42,000 clones, with approximately 90% observed a single time. The source was CD4+ or CD8+ T cells sorted from blood, collected in a trial of the OX40 agonist ivuxolimab. The receptors were gathered from an adult with an advanced solid tumor such as melanoma, head and neck, liver or kidney cancer.

This chain connects TRBV7-6 to TRBJ1-2, with TRBD1 matching over 8 bases. There are 14 residues in the CDR3. Looked up from germline, CDR1 is SGHVS and CDR2 is FNYEAQ. J lost 2 bases, V lost 5 bases, and 4 bases had no gene match. CDR3 DNA sequence: TGTGCCAGCAGCGGACAGGGAAACAACTATGGCTACACCTTC. Its protein product is CASSGQGNNYGYTF.

V is TRBV20-1 and J is TRBJ1-1; no definite D call. The V gene's germline CDR1 is DFQATT and CDR2 SNEGSKA (reference sequence). The CDR3 is 11 residues long. Trimming took 0 bases from V and 5 from J, leaving 4 bases between them. The CDR3 protein is CSAREHTEAFF. The CDR3 nucleotides read TGCAGTGCTAGAGAACATACTGAAGCTTTCTTT.

The V call is TRBV5-1, the J call TRBJ2-7; D is perhaps TRBD1 (5 bases). V dropped 1 base and J dropped 2 bases, with 10 bases sitting between them. The CDR3 extends over 14 amino acids. From germline, CDR1 is SGHRS and CDR2 YFSETQ. Here the CDR3 reads CASSLYDRAYEQYF. CDR3 DNA sequence: TGCGCCAGCAGCTTGTATGACAGAGCCTACGAGCAGTACTTC.

The chain couples TRBV5-1 to TRBJ2-1; 7 bases fit TRBD2. Per the germline V gene, CDR1 is SGHRS and CDR2 is YFSETQ. This CDR3 region has 14 residues. J was trimmed by 7 bases and V by 5 bases; bases with no gene match: 9. CDR3 protein: CASRMMGGRNEQFF. CDR3 sequence (DNA): TGCGCCAGCAGAATGATGGGAGGGCGTAATGAGCAGTTCTTC.

The chain couples TRBV27 to TRBJ2-7; 9 bases line up with TRBD2. This CDR3 spans 13 amino acids. V was clipped by 6 bases and J by 6 bases; unmatched bases: 6. CDR1 is MNHEY, CDR2 SMNVEV, per germline (reference sequence). CDR3 coding DNA: TGTGCCAGCAGCCGGGGACTAGCAAGCGAGCAGTACTTC. Its protein product is CASSRGLASEQYF.

The J gene is TRBJ2-1, the V gene TRBV28; no reliable D call. Germline CDR1 is MDHEN and CDR2 is SYDVKM. V shed 4 bases and J shed 0 bases, with 13 bases lying between them. This CDR3 has 16 amino acids. CDR3 region: CASSYRTDSSYNEQFF. CDR3 nucleotides: TGTGCCAGCAGTTATAGGACGGATAGCTCCTACAATGAGCAGTTCTTC.

V gene TRBV28 combines with J gene TRBJ1-5; 7 bases align to TRBD1. J was trimmed by 5 bases and V by 6 bases; bases with no gene match: 7. This CDR3 has 14 residues. Germline CDR1 MDHEN, CDR2 SYDVKM. The CDR3 sequence is CASSHQGVHQPQHF. The DNA of the CDR3 is TGTGCCAGCAGCCATCAGGGGGTCCATCAGCCCCAGCATTTT.

The genes are TRBV11-1 and TRBJ2-1, with TRBD1 matching 8 bases. Germline loops: CDR1 SGHAT, CDR2 FQDESV (reference sequence). J was trimmed by 15 bases and V by 3 bases; bases with no gene match: 7. The CDR3 covers 12 residues. For the CDR3, the DNA is TGTGCCAGCAGCTTCGTTGGACAGGGACCGTTCTTC. Its translation: CASSFVGQGPFF.

This clone was seen a single time. The chain joins TRBV7-6 to TRBJ2-1, with D perhaps TRBD1 or TRBD2 (6 bases each). The CDR3 is made up of 15 amino acids. The germline V and J ends were trimmed by 1 base and 5 bases, with 12 bases remaining between them. Looked up from germline, CDR1 is SGHVS and CDR2 is FNYEAQ. The CDR3 loop is CASSLVGGGNNEQFF. As DNA, the CDR3 is TGTGCCAGCAGCTTAGTAGGGGGAGGCAACAATGAGCAGTTCTTC.